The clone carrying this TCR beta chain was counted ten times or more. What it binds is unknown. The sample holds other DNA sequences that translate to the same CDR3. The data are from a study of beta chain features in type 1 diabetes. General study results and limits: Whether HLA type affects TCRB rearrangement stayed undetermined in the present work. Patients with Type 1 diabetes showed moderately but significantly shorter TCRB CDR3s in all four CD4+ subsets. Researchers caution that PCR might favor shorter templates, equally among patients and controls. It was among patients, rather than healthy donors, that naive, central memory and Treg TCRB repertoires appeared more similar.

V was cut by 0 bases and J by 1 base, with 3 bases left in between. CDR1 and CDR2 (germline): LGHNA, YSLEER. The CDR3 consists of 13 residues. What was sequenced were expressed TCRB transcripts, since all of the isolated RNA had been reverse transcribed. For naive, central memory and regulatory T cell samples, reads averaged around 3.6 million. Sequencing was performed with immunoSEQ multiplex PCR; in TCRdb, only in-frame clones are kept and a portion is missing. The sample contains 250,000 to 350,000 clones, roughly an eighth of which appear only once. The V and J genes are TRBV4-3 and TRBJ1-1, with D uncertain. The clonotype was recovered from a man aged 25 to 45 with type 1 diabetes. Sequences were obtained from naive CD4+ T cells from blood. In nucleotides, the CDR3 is TGCGCCAGCAGCCAAGACAGGAACACTGAAGCTTTCTTT. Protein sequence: CASSQDRNTEAFF.